The 2 T cell receptor beta chains below were found in one sample sequenced in a study of T cell changes during pregnancy in multiple sclerosis (dated by TCRdb to the late 2010s). The library was produced with the immunoSEQ multiplex PCR assay. As stored in TCRdb, this immuneACCESS dataset retains in-frame rearrangements with V and J assigned. A fraction of the clones does not appear; measured against another copy, unresolved V genes explain less than half of the discrepancy, and the remainder lacks a known reason. The sample includes approximately 60,000 clones, with 80% to 95% observed a single time. The ten top clones hold 6% to 7.5% of the sample. The sequenced sample was peripheral blood, obtained in the third trimester of pregnancy. Every receptor here comes from a female donor in good health, enrolled as a control in a pregnancy study.

The chain carries TRBV10-3 and TRBJ2-3; TRBD2 matches 7 bases. The ends lost 0 bases at V and 6 bases at J; junction bases unmatched: 6. CDR1 and CDR2 from the germline V gene are ENHRY and SYGVKD. This CDR3 is built from 15 residues. The CDR3 coding sequence is TGTGCCATCAGTGAGTCGTCCGGCGGGAGTGATACGCAGTATTTT. Translated: CAISESSGGSDTQYF.

V gene TRBV2 combines with J gene TRBJ2-1; possibly TRBD1 for D (5 bases). This CDR3 is 12 amino acids long. The V end was cut by 10 bases, the J end by 12 bases, with 19 bases between. From germline, CDR1 is SNHLY and CDR2 FYNNEI. The CDR3 bases are TGTGCCATTTCCCCCACAGGTCCGGCGCAGTTCTTC. Protein: CAISPTGPAQFF.